This T cell receptor (beta chain) was documented in a study of Graves' ophthalmopathy and Graves' hyperthyroidism. Study in general: The authors defined stable hyperthyroidism as no ophthalmopathy within 18 months of follow-up.

Excluded: other autoimmune disease, uncontrolled infection, pregnancy or lactation. This clonotype was recorded a few times. From RNA, the CDR3 regions of TCR beta chains were amplified and sequenced. HTBI-primed first-round RT-PCR preceded second-round multiplex PCR. TCRdb recomputed calls from the multiplex PCR reads with MiXCR, one row per CDR3 protein. The sample yields 1 million to 1.3 million distinct CDR3 sequences, around a third seen once. Material: peripheral blood or thyroid tissue (not recorded which). This clonotype was obtained from an adult man with Graves' hyperthyroidism.

The CDR3 sequence: CATADAYSNQPQHF. The CDR3 DNA is TGTGCCACCGCGGATGCGTATAGCAATCAGCCCCAGCATTTT. V usage is TRBV10-3 and J usage is TRBJ1-5; D unresolved. Germline values: CDR1 ENHRY, CDR2 SYGVKD. V was shortened by 10 bases and J by 0 bases, with 13 bases between the two germline ends. The CDR3 runs to 14 residues.